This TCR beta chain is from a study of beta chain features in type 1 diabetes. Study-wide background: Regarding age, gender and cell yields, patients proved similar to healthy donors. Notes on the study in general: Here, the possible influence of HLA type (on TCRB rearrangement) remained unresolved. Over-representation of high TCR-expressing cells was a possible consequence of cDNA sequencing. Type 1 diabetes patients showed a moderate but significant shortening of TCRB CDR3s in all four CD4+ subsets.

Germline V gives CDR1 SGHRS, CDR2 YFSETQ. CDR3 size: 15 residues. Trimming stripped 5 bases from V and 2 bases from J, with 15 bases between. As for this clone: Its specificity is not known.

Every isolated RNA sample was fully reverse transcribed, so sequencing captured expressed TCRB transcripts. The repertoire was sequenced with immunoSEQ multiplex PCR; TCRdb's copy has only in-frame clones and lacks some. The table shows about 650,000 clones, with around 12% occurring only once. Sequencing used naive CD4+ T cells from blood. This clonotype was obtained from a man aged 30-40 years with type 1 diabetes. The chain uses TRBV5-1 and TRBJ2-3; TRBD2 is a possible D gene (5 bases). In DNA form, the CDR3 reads TGCGCCAGCAGGGAAAGCGGAACACCCACAGATACGCAGTATTTT. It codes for CASRESGTPTDTQYF.